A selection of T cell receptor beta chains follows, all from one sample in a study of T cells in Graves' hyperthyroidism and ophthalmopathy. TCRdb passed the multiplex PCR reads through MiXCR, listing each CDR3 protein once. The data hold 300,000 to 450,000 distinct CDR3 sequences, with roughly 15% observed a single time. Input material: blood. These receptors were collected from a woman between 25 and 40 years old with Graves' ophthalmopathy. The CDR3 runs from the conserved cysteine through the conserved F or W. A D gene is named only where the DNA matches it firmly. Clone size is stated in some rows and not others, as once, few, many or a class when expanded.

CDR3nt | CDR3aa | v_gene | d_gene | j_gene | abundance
TGTGCCAGCAGCTTAAAACAGGGGGCAAACTATGGCTACACCTTC | CASSLKQGANYGYTF | TRBV7-9 | TRBD1 | TRBJ1-2 | many
TGTGCCAGCAGCCTAGGGACAGGGGGTGTCAAAAACATTCAGTACTTC | CASSLGTGGVKNIQYF | TRBV5-4 | TRBD1 | TRBJ2-4 | many
TGTGCCAGCTCACCACCGCCAACAGGGTTGGATTATGAAAAACTGTTTTTT | CASSPPPTGLDYEKLFF | TRBV18 | . | TRBJ1-4 | many
TGTGCCAGCAGCTTAGTTCAGGGGAATTCACCCCTCCACTTT | CASSLVQGNSPLHF | TRBV7-9 | . | TRBJ1-6 | .
TGCGCCAGCTGTCGGGACAGGGGGGAGACCCAGTACTTC | CASCRDRGETQYF | TRBV5-1 | TRBD1 | TRBJ2-5 | many
TGTGCCATCAGTCCGGGAACTCGTGAGACCCAGTACTTC | CAISPGTRETQYF | TRBV10-3 | . | TRBJ2-5 | .
TGTGCCAGCAGCCCAAACACTTACTCTGGAAACACCATATATTTT | CASSPNTYSGNTIYF | TRBV7-9 | . | TRBJ1-3 | many
TGTGCCGACACTCCCTTCGTGGCAGATACGCAGTATTTT | CADTPFVADTQYF | TRBV2 | . | TRBJ2-3 | many
TGTGCCAGCAGATCAGGGTTAGGAAACACCATATATTTT | CASRSGLGNTIYF | TRBV27 | . | TRBJ1-3 | few
TGCAGTGCTAGTTTTCTTGAGCAGGGGGGATACGAGCAGTACTTC | CSASFLEQGGYEQYF | TRBV20-1 | . | TRBJ2-7 | many
TGTGCCAGCAGTGTTTGGACAGGCCAAAATGAAAAACTGTTTTTT | CASSVWTGQNEKLFF | TRBV25-1 | TRBD1 | TRBJ1-4 | few
TGTGCCAGCAGTCTGGGGGGGCATGCCCGTTATAGCAATCAGCCCCAGCATTTT | CASSLGGHARYSNQPQHF | TRBV6-1 | . | TRBJ1-5 | many
TGCGCCAGCAGAGGCGGGACATGGGCCCAAGACAAATACAATGAGCAGTTCTTC | CASRGGTWAQDKYNEQFF | TRBV10-2 | . | TRBJ2-1 | .
TGTGCCAGCAGTTTGACAGCCTCTTATGGCTACACCTTC | CASSLTASYGYTF | TRBV27 | . | TRBJ1-2 | many
TGTGCCAGTAGTATTGCCGGGACAGAGGATTTGCAGTTCTTC | CASSIAGTEDLQFF | TRBV19 | TRBD1 | TRBJ2-1 | .
TGTGCCAGCAGCCAAGATCTAGGTAGACAGGGGGCAAGAACTGAAGCTTTCTTT | CASSQDLGRQGARTEAFF | TRBV14 | TRBD1 | TRBJ1-1 | many
TGTGCCAACAGCTTAGACCCGGGGCCAACCTACGAGCAGTACTTC | CANSLDPGPTYEQYF | TRBV7-2 | . | TRBJ2-7 | few
TGTGCCAGCAGCTTAATTGGCTCCGGGACAGGGGGCAAGTTCTTC | CASSLIGSGTGGKFF | TRBV7-9 | TRBD1 | TRBJ2-1 | many
TGTGCCAGCACCGGGGGGGGGTTTTATTATGGCTACACCTTC | CASTGGGFYYGYTF | TRBV28 | . | TRBJ1-2 | many
TGTGCCTGGAGTGTACTTGGTTCGAGGGGCAGGGGGAATGAGCAGTTCTTC | CAWSVLGSRGRGNEQFF | TRBV30 | TRBD1 | TRBJ2-1 | many
TGCAGTGCTGTACAGGGGGCTGGCGGCAATCAGCCCCAGCATTTT | CSAVQGAGGNQPQHF | TRBV20-1 | TRBD1 | TRBJ1-5 | many